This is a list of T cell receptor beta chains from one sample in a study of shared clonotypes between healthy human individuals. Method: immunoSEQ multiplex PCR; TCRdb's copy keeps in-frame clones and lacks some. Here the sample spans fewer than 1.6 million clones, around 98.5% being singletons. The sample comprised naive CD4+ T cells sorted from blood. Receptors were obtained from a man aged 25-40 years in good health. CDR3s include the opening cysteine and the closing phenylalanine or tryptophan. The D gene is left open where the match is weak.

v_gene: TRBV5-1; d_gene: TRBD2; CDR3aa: CASTGLAGGDEQYF
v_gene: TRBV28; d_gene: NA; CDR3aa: CASLVGAATEAFF
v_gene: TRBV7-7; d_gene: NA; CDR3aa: CASSGGHGETQYF
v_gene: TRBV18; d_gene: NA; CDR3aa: CASTSSFQGSSYEQYF
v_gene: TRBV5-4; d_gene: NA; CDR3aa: CASSIQEVGTEAFF
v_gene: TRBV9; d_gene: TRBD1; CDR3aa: CASSVGFRGQGSTNTGELFF
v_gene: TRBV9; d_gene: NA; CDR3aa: CASSPSAASYEQYF
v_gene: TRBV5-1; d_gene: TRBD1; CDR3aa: CASSLTGTDSNQPQHF
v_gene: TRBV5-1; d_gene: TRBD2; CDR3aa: CASSEGTSGSTDTQYF
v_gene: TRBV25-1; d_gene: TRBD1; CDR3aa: CASSDAGRQGEAFF
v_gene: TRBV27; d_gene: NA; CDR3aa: CASRPLGTTEAFF
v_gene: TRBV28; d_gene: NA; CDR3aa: CASSFGAGGGRPDRLGQYF
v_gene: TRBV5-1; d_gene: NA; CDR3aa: CASSFLAGLVGEQFF
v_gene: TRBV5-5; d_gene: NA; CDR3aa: CASSLAPGVPTRETQYF
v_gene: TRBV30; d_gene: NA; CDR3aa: CAWSVASGLSEQYF
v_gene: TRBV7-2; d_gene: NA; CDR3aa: CASSPGQPPTNEKLFF
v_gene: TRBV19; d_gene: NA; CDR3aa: CASSMIGVYSNQPQHF
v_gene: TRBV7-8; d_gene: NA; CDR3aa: CASSLGPGELFF
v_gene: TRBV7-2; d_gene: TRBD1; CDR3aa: CASSLVSGGNSNIQYF
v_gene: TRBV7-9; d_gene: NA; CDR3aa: CASSWGGNEQYF
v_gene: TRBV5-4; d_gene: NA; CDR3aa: CASSKDATNEKLFF
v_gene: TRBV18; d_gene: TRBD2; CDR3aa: CASSMGLAGSNEQFF
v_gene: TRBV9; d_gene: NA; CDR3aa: CASSVEEENRDRSNQPQHF
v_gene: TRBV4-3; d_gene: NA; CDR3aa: CASSLHFQLPEQYF
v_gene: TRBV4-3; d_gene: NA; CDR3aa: CASSQDPGFGELFF
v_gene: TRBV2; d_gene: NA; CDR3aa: CASSELDIFTDTQYF
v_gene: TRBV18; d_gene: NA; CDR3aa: CASSPFREPYEQYF
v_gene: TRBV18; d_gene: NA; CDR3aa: CASSPLNEPQHF
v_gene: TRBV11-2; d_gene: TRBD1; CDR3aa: CASSPRTGVGQPQHF
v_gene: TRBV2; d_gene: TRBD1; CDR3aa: CASRRQGATGELFF
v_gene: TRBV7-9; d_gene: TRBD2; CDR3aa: CASSTRREGNEQFF
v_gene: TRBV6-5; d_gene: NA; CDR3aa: CASKPGPHYEQYF
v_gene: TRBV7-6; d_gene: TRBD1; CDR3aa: CASSSSGTVNYEQYF
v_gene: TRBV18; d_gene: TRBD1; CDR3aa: CASSPPGQTFPNYGYTF
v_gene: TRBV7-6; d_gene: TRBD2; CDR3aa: CASSGGLSVYNEQFF
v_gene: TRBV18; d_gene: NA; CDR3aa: CASSPSGEDTGELFF
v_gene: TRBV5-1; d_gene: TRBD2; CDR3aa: CASSLALAGGGGEQFF
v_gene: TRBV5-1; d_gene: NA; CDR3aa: CASTSKDYTYNEQFF
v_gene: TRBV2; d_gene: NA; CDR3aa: CASRGLAYPEAFF
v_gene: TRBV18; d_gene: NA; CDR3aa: CASSPIPRSSGNTIYF
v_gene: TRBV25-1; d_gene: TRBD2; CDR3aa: CASSASSGSFDTQYF
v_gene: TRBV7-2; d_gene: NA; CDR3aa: CASSARRRESGNTIYF
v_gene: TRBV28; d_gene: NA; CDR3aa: CASSLFHGNTEAFF
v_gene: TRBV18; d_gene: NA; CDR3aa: CASSRENRATEAFF
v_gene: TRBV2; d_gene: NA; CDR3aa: CASSELVTWNEQFF
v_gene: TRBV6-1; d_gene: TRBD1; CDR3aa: CATTQGAGYTF
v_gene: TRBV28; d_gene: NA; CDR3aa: CASSLRAFTANEKLFF
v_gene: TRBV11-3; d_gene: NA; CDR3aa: CASSSSPAGELFF
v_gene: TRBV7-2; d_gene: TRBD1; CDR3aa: CASSLEAGGYEQYF
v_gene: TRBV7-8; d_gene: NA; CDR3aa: CASSLAAGGRYEQYF
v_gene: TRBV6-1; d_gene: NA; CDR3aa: CASSENWGFSNTQYF
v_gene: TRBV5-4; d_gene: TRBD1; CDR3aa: CASSPSTGKDTEAFF
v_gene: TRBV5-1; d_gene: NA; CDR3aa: CASSLALAGGSTEAFF
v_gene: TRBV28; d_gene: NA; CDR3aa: CASSPRLGANVLTF
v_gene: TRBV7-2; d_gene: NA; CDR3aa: CASSLTRRAEYEKLFF